The rows below give T cell receptor beta chains drawn from one sample of a study of blood T cell repertoires in COVID-19. The method was immunoSEQ multiplex PCR; TCRdb's version includes in-frame clones alone and lacks a portion of them. The table lists about 67,000 clones, over 80% of them singletons. The sequenced sample was peripheral blood. The receptors here all came from a man between 45 and 60 years old with active COVID-19. Each CDR3 is given with its conserved first and last residue.

j_gene,v_gene,CDR3aa
TRBJ2-7,TRBV12-3/TRBV12-4,CASSPRSYEQYF
TRBJ1-5,TRBV20-1,CSASELNQPQHF
TRBJ2-1,TRBV15,CATSSGLGRGYNEQFF
TRBJ2-5,TRBV10-1,CASSESVGPKYF
TRBJ1-1,TRBV4-3,CASSPSQNSEAFF
TRBJ2-7,TRBV9,CASSPTSGNYEQYF
TRBJ2-1,TRBV4-2,CASSQDSMVGTGGYNEQFF
TRBJ1-5,TRBV6-4,CASSDPDRASNQPQHF
TRBJ1-2,TRBV27,CASSPMGGYGYTF
TRBJ2-7,TRBV19,CASGVGGLPYEQYF
TRBJ2-5,TRBV28,CASRAGLAGIRETQYF
TRBJ2-1,TRBV28,CAILPGQGAGEQFF
TRBJ1-5,TRBV10-3,CAISDIRTANQPQHF
TRBJ1-2,TRBV6-6,CASRSSYGYTF
TRBJ1-2,TRBV7-8,CASTRETGGKYGYTF
TRBJ2-2,TRBV3-1/TRBV3-2,CASRLQGNTGELFF
TRBJ2-3,TRBV10-3,CALRPGPYTDTQYF
TRBJ2-7,TRBV9,CASSVGTGLYYEQYF
TRBJ2-3,TRBV24-1,CATSSSFTDTQYF
TRBJ2-1,TRBV10-1,CASSDIAGGVYNEQFF
TRBJ1-2,TRBV19,CASSNRDGYTF
TRBJ2-2,TRBV9,CASGPGSISGELFF
TRBJ2-1,TRBV11-2,CASSLEWDKGVQFF
TRBJ2-6,TRBV28,CASTSSSRGISSGANVLTF
TRBJ1-4,TRBV4-3,CASSQERRGREKLFF
TRBJ2-7,TRBV7-9,CASSLEQAKTYEQYF
TRBJ2-1,TRBV9,CASSVDVGGTGVGEQFF
TRBJ1-2,TRBV28,CASSFRDHYGYTF
TRBJ2-7,TRBV6-5,CASTHRGRQYF
TRBJ1-1,TRBV7-9,CASNPSGGLRTEAFF
TRBJ2-1,TRBV5-6,CASSLELSSGYNEQFF